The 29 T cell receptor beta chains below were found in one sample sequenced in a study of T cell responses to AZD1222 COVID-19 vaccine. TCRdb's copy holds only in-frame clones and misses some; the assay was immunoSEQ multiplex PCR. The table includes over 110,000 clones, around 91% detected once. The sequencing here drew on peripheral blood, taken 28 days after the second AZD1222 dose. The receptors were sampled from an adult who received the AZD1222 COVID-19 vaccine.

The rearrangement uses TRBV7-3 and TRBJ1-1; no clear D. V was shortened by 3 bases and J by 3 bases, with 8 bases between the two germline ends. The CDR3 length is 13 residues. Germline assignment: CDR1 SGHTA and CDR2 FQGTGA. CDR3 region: CASSLTRDTEAFF. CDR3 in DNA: TGTGCCAGCAGCTTGACAAGGGACACTGAAGCTTTCTTT.

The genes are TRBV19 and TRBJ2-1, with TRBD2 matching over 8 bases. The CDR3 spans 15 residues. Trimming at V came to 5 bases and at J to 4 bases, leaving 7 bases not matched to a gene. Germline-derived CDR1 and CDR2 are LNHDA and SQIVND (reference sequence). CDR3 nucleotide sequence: TGTGCCAGTAGTGGGGGACTAGTTCAGTACAATGAGCAGTTCTTC. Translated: CASSGGLVQYNEQFF. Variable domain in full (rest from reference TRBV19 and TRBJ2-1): DGGITQSPKYLFRKEGQNVTLSCEQNLNHDAMYWYRQDPGQGLRLIYYSQIVNDFQKGDIAEGYSVSREKKESFPLTVTSAQKNPTAFYLCASSGGLVQYNEQFFGPGTRLTVL.

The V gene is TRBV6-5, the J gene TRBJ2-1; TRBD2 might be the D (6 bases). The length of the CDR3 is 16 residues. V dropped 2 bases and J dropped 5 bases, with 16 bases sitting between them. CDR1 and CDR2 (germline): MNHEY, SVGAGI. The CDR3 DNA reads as TGTGCCAGCAGTTACACGAGCGGGTCCCAAAACAATGAGCAGTTCTTC. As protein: CASSYTSGSQNNEQFF.

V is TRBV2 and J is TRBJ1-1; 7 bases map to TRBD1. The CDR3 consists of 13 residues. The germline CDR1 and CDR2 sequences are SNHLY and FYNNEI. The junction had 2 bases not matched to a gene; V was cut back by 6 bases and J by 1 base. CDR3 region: CASRGQSNTEAFF. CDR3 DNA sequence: TGTGCCAGCAGGGGACAGTCGAACACTGAAGCTTTCTTT.

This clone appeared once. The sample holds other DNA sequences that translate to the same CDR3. The CDR3 nucleotides read TGTGCCAGCTCCCCTAGACAGGGGGGAAACACTGAAGCTTTCTTT. Translation: CASSPRQGGNTEAFF. The chain is built from TRBV18 and TRBJ1-1; TRBD1 agrees at 9 bases. Germline assignment: CDR1 KGHSH and CDR2 LQKENI. V lost 6 bases, J lost 2 bases, and 7 bases stayed unmatched. The CDR3 extends over 15 amino acids. Variable domain in full (rest from reference TRBV18 and TRBJ1-1): NAGVMQNPRHLVRRRGQEARLRCSPMKGHSHVYWYRQLPEEGLKFMVYLQKENIIDESGMPKERFSAEFPKEGPSILRIQQVVRGDSAAYFCASSPRQGGNTEAFFGQGTRLTVV.

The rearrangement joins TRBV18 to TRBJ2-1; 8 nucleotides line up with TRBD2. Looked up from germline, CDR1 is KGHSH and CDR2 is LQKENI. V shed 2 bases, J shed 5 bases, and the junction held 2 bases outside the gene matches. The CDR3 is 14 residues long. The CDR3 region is CASSPLLADNEQFF. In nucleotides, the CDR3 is TGTGCCAGCTCACCATTACTAGCGGACAATGAGCAGTTCTTC.

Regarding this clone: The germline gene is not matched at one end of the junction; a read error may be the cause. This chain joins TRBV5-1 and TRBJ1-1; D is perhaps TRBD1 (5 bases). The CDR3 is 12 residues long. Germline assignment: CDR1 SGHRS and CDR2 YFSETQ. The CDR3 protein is CASSLLGDGLSF. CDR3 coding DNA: TGCGCCAGCAGCTTGTTGGGGGACGGGCTTTCTTTT.

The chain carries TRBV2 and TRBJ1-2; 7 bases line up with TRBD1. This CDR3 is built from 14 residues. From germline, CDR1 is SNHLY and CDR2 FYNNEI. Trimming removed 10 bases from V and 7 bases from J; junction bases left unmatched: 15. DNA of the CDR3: TGTGCCACCTTGGACCAAGGGGGCGGGTCTGGCTACACCTTC. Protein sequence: CATLDQGGGSGYTF. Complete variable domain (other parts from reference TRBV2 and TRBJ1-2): EPEVTQTPSHQVTQMGQEVILRCVPISNHLYFYWYRQILGQKVEFLVSFYNNEISEKSEIFDDQFSVERPDGSNFTLKIRSTKLEDSAMYFCATLDQGGGSGYTFGSGTRLTVV.

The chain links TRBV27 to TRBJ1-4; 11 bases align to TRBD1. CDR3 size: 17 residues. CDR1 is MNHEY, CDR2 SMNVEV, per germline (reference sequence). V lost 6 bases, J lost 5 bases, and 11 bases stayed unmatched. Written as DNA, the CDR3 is TGTGCCAGCAGCCATACCGGGACAGGGGGATACAATGAAAAACTGTTTTTT. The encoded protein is CASSHTGTGGYNEKLFF.

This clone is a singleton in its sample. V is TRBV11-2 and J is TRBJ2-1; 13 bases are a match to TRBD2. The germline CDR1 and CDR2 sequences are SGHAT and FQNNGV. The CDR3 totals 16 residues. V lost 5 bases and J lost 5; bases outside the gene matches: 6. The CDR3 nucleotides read TGTGCCAGCAGCCTTGGGACTAGCGGGGTGAACAATGAGCAGTTCTTC. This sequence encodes CASSLGTSGVNNEQFF. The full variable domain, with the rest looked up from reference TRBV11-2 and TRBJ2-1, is EAGVAQSPRYKIIEKRQSVAFWCNPISGHATLYWYQQILGQGPKLLIQFQNNGVVDDSQLPKDRFSAERLKGVDSTLKIQPAKLEDSAVYLCASSLGTSGVNNEQFFGPGTRLTVL.

The CDR3 loop is CASSGDRGHREAFF. DNA for the CDR3: TGTGCCAGCAGCGGGGACAGGGGGCATCGTGAAGCTTTCTTT. V is TRBV7-2 and J is TRBJ1-1; 12 bases fit TRBD1. The CDR3 covers 14 residues. CDR1 is SGHTA and CDR2 is FQGNSA in the germline V gene. The J segment lost 7 bases and the V segment lost 5 bases, leaving 5 bases of the junction unmatched.

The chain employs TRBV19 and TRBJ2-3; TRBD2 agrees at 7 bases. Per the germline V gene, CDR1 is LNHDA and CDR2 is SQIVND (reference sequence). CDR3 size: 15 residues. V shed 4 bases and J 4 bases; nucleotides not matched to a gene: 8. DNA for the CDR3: TGTGCCAGTAGTAGCCGGGGGGAACAGGCAGATACGCAGTATTTT. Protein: CASSSRGEQADTQYF.

The CDR3 nucleotides are TGCGCCAGCAGCGGGGGACAGGGCTTGAACACTGAAGCTTTCTTT. Its protein product is CASSGGQGLNTEAFF. The chain has TRBV5-1 and TRBJ1-1, with TRBD1 identical over 9 bases. The CDR3 has 15 residues. V trimming: 4 bases; J trimming: 0 bases; junction bases outside the gene matches: 4. Looked up from germline, CDR1 is SGHRS and CDR2 is YFSETQ. The variable domain in full, with the rest retrieved from reference TRBV5-1 and TRBJ1-1, is KAGVTQTPRYLIKTRGQQVTLSCSPISGHRSVSWYQQTPGQGLQFLFEYFSETQRNKGNFPGRFSGRQFSNSRSEMNVSTLELGDSALYLCASSGGQGLNTEAFFGQGTRLTVV.

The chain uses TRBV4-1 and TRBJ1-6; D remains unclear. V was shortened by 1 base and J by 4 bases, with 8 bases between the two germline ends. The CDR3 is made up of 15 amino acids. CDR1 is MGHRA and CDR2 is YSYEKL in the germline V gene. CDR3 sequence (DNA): TGCGCCAGCAGCCAAGGGGGTCCTTATAATTCACCCCTCCACTTT. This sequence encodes CASSQGGPYNSPLHF.

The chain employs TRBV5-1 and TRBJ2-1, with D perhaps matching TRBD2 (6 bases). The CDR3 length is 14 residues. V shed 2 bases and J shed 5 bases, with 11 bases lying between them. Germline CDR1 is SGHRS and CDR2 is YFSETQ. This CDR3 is CASSFPEGNNEQFF. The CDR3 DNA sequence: TGCGCCAGCAGCTTTCCGGAGGGTAACAATGAGCAGTTCTTC.

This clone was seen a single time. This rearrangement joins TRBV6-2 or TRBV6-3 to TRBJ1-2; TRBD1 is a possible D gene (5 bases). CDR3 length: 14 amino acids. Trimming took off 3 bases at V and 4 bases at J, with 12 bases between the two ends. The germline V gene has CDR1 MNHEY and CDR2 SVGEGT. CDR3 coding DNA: TGTGCCAGCAGTTATCCACAGGTTCCCTATGGCTACACCTTC. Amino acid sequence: CASSYPQVPYGYTF.

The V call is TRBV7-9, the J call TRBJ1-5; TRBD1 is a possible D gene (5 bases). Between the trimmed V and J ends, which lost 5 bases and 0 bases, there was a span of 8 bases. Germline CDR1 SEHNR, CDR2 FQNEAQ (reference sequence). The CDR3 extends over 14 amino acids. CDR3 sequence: CASSQGLSNQPQHF. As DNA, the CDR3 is TGTGCCAGCAGCCAGGGACTTAGCAATCAGCCCCAGCATTTT. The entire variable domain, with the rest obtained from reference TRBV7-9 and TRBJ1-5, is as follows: DTGVSQNPRHKITKRGQNVTFRCDPISEHNRLYWYRQTLGQGPEFLTYFQNEAQLEKSRLLSDRFSAERPKGSFSTLEIQRTEQGDSAMYLCASSQGLSNQPQHFGDGTRLSIL.

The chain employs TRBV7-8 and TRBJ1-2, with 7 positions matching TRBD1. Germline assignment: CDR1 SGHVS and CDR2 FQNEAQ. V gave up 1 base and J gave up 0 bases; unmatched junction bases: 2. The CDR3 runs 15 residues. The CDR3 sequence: CASSLGTGANYGYTF. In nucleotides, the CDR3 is TGTGCCAGCAGCTTAGGGACAGGAGCTAACTATGGCTACACCTTC.

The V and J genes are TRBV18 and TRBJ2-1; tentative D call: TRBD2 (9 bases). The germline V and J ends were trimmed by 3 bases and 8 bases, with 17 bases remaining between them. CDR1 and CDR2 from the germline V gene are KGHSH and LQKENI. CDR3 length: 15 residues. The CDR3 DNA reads TGTGCCAGCTCACCGCAGCGGGAGGACAGGGATGAGCAGTTCTTC. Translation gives CASSPQREDRDEQFF.

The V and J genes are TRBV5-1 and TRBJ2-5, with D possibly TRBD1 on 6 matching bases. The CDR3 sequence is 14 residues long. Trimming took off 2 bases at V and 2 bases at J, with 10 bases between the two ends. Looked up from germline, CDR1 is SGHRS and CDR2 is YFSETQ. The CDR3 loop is CASSFPDSQETQYF. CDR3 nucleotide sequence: TGCGCCAGCAGCTTCCCGGACAGTCAAGAGACCCAGTACTTC.

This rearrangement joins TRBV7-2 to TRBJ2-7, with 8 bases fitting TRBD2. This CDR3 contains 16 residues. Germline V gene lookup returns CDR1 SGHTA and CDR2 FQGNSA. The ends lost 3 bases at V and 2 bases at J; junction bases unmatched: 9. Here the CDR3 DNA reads TGTGCCAGCAGCTTTGTAGTAGCGGGGAGCGCCTACGAGCAGTACTTC. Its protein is CASSFVVAGSAYEQYF.

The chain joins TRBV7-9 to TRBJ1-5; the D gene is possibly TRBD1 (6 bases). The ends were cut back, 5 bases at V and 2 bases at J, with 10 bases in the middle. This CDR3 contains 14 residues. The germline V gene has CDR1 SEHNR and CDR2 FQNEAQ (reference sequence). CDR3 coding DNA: TGTGCCAGCAGCCAATCAGGGGGCAATCAGCCCCAGCATTTT. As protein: CASSQSGGNQPQHF.

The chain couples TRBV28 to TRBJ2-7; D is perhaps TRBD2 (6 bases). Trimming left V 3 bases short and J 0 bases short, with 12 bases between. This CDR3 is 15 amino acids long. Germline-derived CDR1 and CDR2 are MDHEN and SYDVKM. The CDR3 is CASSFPGLISYEQYF. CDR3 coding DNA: TGTGCCAGCAGTTTTCCGGGACTCATCTCCTACGAGCAGTACTTC.

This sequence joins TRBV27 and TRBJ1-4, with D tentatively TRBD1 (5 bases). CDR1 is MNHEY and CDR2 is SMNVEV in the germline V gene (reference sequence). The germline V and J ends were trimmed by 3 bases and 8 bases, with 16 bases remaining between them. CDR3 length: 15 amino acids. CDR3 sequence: CASSFSGNRGEKLFF. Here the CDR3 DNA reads TGTGCCAGCAGTTTTTCAGGGAATCGGGGAGAAAAACTGTTTTTT. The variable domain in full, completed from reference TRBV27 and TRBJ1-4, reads EAQVTQNPRYLITVTGKKLTVTCSQNMNHEYMSWYRQDPGLGLRQIYYSMNVEVTDKGDVPEGYKVSRKEKRNFPLILESPSPNQTSLYFCASSFSGNRGEKLFFGSGTQLSVL.

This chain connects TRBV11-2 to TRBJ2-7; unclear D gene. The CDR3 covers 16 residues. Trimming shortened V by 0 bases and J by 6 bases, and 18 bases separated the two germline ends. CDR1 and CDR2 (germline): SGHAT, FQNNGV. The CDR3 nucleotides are TGTGCCAGCAGCTTAGACCCCCCTCCCCTGGCCTCCGAGCAGTACTTC. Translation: CASSLDPPPLASEQYF.

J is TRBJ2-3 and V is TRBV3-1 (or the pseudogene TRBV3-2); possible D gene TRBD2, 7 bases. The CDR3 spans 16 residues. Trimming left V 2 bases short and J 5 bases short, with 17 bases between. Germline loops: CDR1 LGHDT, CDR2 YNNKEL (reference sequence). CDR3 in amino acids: CASSQNWRGGGDTQYF. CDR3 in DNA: TGTGCCAGCAGCCAAAATTGGAGGGGGGGTGGAGATACGCAGTATTTT.

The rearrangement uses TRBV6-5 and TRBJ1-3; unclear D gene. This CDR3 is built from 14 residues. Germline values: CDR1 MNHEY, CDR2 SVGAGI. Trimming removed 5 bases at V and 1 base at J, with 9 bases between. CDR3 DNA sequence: TGTGCCAGCAGTCTGCTCAGATCTGGAAACACCATATATTTT. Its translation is CASSLLRSGNTIYF.

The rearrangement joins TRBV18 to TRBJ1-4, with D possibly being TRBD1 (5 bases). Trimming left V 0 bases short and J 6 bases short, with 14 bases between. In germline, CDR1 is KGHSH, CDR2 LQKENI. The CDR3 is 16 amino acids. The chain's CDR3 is CASSPPWGSPHEKLFF. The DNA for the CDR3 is TGTGCCAGCTCACCACCGTGGGGGAGCCCGCATGAAAAACTGTTTTTT.

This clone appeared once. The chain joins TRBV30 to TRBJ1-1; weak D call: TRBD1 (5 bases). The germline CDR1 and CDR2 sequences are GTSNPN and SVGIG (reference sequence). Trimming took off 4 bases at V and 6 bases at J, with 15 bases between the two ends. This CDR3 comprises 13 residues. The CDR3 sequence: CAWTGEGYAEAFF. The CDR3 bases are TGTGCCTGGACGGGGGAAGGGTACGCTGAAGCTTTCTTT.